Below, 24 T cell receptor beta chains from the same sample are listed, as sequenced in a study of blood T cells in healthy people across ages. Combining a sample-barcoded 5' primer with a J-beta primer mix, a second PCR ran for about 6 to 12 cycles. One entry per CDR3 protein, called by TCRdb with MiXCR from the 5' RACE reads. The sample gives 1.5 million to 2 million distinct CDR3 sequences, 28% of which show up once; 7% to 9% is in the top ten. The specimen was blood. All receptors come from a young woman in good health.

The chain uses TRBV20-1 and TRBJ2-1; D perhaps matches TRBD1 (5 bases). CDR1 and CDR2 (germline): DFQATT, SNEGSKA (reference sequence). This CDR3 is 13 amino acids long. Trimming pared 2 bases from V and 5 bases from J, leaving 10 bases between. The CDR3 nucleotides read TGCAGTGCTAGAAATTCCAGGGACAATGAGCAGTTCTTC. Protein product: CSARNSRDNEQFF.

This clonotype was found a few times. The chain carries TRBV4-1 and TRBJ2-7; the D gene is possibly TRBD1 (5 bases). Trimming stripped 0 bases from V and 1 base from J, with 10 bases between. CDR3 length: 15 amino acids. CDR1 is MGHRA, CDR2 YSYEKL, per germline. Here the CDR3 reads CASSQERQGSYEQYF. For the CDR3, the DNA is TGCGCCAGCAGCCAAGAAAGGCAGGGATCCTACGAGCAGTACTTC.

The chain links TRBV15 to TRBJ1-1, with 7 positions matching TRBD1. After removal of 5 bases from V and 11 bases from J, the junction contained 20 bases not matched to a gene. This CDR3 spans 16 amino acids. Germline CDR1 LNHNV, CDR2 YYDKDF (reference sequence). CDR3 protein: CATSPPEGAGTVGAFF. The CDR3 coding sequence is TGTGCCACCAGCCCACCTGAGGGGGCGGGGACGGTGGGGGCTTTCTTT.

A few counts support this clonotype. The chain recombines TRBV5-1 with TRBJ2-1, with D unresolved. V was clipped by 2 bases and J by 0 bases, with 6 bases between them. This CDR3 is built from 14 residues. The germline CDR1 and CDR2 sequences are SGHRS and YFSETQ. The CDR3 loop is CASSFGLSYNEQFF. CDR3 coding DNA: TGCGCCAGCAGCTTTGGGCTCTCCTACAATGAGCAGTTCTTC. Variable domain in full (rest from reference TRBV5-1 and TRBJ2-1): KAGVTQTPRYLIKTRGQQVTLSCSPISGHRSVSWYQQTPGQGLQFLFEYFSETQRNKGNFPGRFSGRQFSNSRSEMNVSTLELGDSALYLCASSFGLSYNEQFFGPGTRLTVL.

Points on this clonotype: The junction does not match germline at one end; this may be a read error. This rearrangement joins TRBV20-1 to TRBJ2-3; D might be TRBD1 or TRBD2, each matching 5 bases. The CDR3 has 14 amino acids. Germline V gives CDR1 DFQATT, CDR2 SNEGSKA (reference sequence). The chain's CDR3 is CSARGSGAADTQYF. CDR3 in DNA: TGCAGTGCCAGAGGTTCCGGGGCCGCAGATACGCAGTATTTT.

As to this clonotype: At one end the junction does not follow the germline gene, possibly because of a read error. This chain links TRBV20-1 with TRBJ2-3, with D unresolved. The CDR3 runs to 14 residues. Germline CDR1 DFQATT, CDR2 SNEGSKA (reference sequence). CDR3 residues: CSVREGSRTDTQYF. As DNA, the CDR3 is TGCAGTGTTAGAGAAGGATCACGCACAGATACGCAGTATTTT.

This sequence joins TRBV11-2 and TRBJ1-4, with 9 bases that match TRBD1. After removal of 0 bases from V and 5 bases from J, the junction contained 4 bases not matched to a gene. In germline, CDR1 is SGHAT, CDR2 FQNNGV. The CDR3 is 16 amino acids. CDR3 amino acids: CASSLEGQGGNEKLFF. Written as DNA, the CDR3 is TGTGCCAGCAGCTTAGAGGGACAGGGCGGAAATGAAAAACTGTTTTTT.

The V and J genes are TRBV7-9 and TRBJ2-7; 10 bases fit TRBD2. The junction had 7 bases not matched to a gene; V was cut back by 5 bases and J by 3 bases. CDR1 and CDR2 from the germline V gene are SEHNR and FQNEAQ (reference sequence). This CDR3 is 15 amino acids long. The CDR3 here is CASSNTLAGVYEQYF. CDR3 DNA: TGTGCCAGCAGCAATACTCTAGCGGGAGTCTACGAGCAGTACTTC. The whole variable domain, filled in from reference TRBV7-9 and TRBJ2-7, reads DTGVSQNPRHKITKRGQNVTFRCDPISEHNRLYWYRQTLGQGPEFLTYFQNEAQLEKSRLLSDRFSAERPKGSFSTLEIQRTEQGDSAMYLCASSNTLAGVYEQYFGPGTRLTVT.

V and J are TRBV4-2 and TRBJ1-2, with 9 nucleotides matching TRBD1. The CDR3 totals 18 residues. Looked up from germline, CDR1 is LGHNA and CDR2 is YNFKEQ. Trimming at V came to 4 bases and at J to 0 bases, leaving 12 bases not matched to a gene. CDR3 in amino acids: CASSPQRDRAPANYGYTF. CDR3 DNA: TGTGCCAGCAGCCCGCAACGGGACAGGGCACCGGCTAACTATGGCTACACCTTC.

About this clonotype itself: This may come from a read error, since a much larger clone is one base off. V gene TRBV11-2 combines with J gene TRBJ2-6; 7 bases are shared with TRBD2. CDR3 length equals 14 residues. The V gene's germline CDR1 is SGHAT and CDR2 FQNNGV. For the CDR3, the DNA is TGTGTCAGCGGGAAGACCTCTGGGGCCAACGTCCTGACTTTC. Translating gives CVSGKTSGANVLTF.

This clonotype was counted between two and nine times. V gene TRBV5-1 combines with J gene TRBJ2-2; a weak D match, TRBD2 (5 bases). Looked up from germline, CDR1 is SGHRS and CDR2 is YFSETQ. The CDR3 totals 14 residues. Trimming removed 1 base from V and 6 bases from J, with 10 bases in between. In DNA form, the CDR3 reads TGCGCCAGCAGCTTGACTAGTCAGGCCGGGGAGCTGTTTTTT. It is translated as CASSLTSQAGELFF.

In the case of this clonotype: An end of the junction differs from the germline gene, which may be a read error. The chain joins TRBV20-1 to TRBJ2-5; no firm D call. This CDR3 contains 12 residues. The germline V gene encodes CDR1 DFQATT and CDR2 SNEGSKA (reference sequence). CDR3 sequence reads: CRARVGEETQYF. DNA for the CDR3: TGCAGGGCTAGAGTCGGAGAAGAGACCCAGTACTTC.

This clonotype appeared once. The chain links TRBV18 to TRBJ2-5; a weak D match, TRBD1 (8 bases). V gave up 5 bases and J gave up 11 bases, with 18 bases separating them. The V gene's germline CDR1 is KGHSH and CDR2 LQKENI. The CDR3 is made up of 13 amino acids. This CDR3 reads CASSTTGAGEQYF. CDR3 sequence (DNA): TGTGCCAGCTCAACGACAGGGGCGGGGGAGCAGTACTTC.

The gene calls are TRBV27 and TRBJ1-2; TRBD1 agrees at 10 bases. The junction had 4 bases not matched to a gene; V was cut back by 1 base and J by 2 bases. This CDR3 contains 16 residues. Germline values: CDR1 MNHEY, CDR2 SMNVEV (reference sequence). CDR3 residues: CASSLYGTGANYGYTF. CDR3 in DNA: TGTGCCAGCAGTTTATACGGGACAGGGGCGAACTATGGCTACACCTTC.

This chain links TRBV6-5 with TRBJ2-7; either TRBD1 or TRBD2 may supply D (6 bases each). The V end lost 2 bases, the J end lost 6 bases, and 17 bases lay between the germline ends. Germline values: CDR1 MNHEY, CDR2 SVGAGI. CDR3 length equals 15 residues. CDR3 residues: CASSYAGHGRVEQYF. CDR3 in DNA: TGTGCCAGCAGTTACGCGGGACATGGGCGGGTCGAGCAGTACTTC.

This clonotype was found a few times. The chain employs TRBV28 and TRBJ2-7, with D tentatively TRBD1 or TRBD2 (5 bases each). This CDR3 is 17 amino acids long. Germline CDR1 and CDR2: MDHEN and SYDVKM. Trimming shortened V by 8 bases and J by 4 bases, and 27 bases separated the two germline ends. In DNA, the CDR3 is TGTGCCAGCTCCCTAAAGTCGGGGCTGCTGCGCCCTTACGAGCAGTACTTC. Translation: CASSLKSGLLRPYEQYF.

The chain links TRBV9 to TRBJ2-1; perhaps TRBD1 as D (6 bases). Trimming cost V 1 base and J 2 bases, with 10 bases left between them. The CDR3 spans 15 residues. Germline-derived CDR1 and CDR2 are SGDLS and YYNGEE. The CDR3 here is CASSVRGYTYNEQFF. The CDR3 DNA reads TGTGCCAGCAGCGTAAGGGGGTATACCTACAATGAGCAGTTCTTC.

This clonotype was seen more than once but under ten times. The chain employs TRBV5-6 and TRBJ2-1, with D tentatively TRBD1 or TRBD2 (5 bases each). The CDR3 spans 15 residues. Trimming took 4 bases from V and 4 from J, leaving 15 bases between them. Germline V gives CDR1 SGHDT, CDR2 YYEEEE. The CDR3 DNA follows: TGTGCCAGCAGCCCGGGGCCACAGCCATACAATGAGCAGTTCTTC. This codes for CASSPGPQPYNEQFF.

At least ten counts were recorded for this clonotype. The V call is TRBV20-1, the J call TRBJ2-1, with 8 positions matching TRBD2. CDR3 length: 15 residues. Per germline, CDR1 DFQATT and CDR2 SNEGSKA (reference sequence). V lost 5 bases and J lost 4; bases outside the gene matches: 10. The CDR3, as DNA: TGCAGTGCTCTGGGGGGTAGCGGGGATTACAATGAGCAGTTCTTC. Translating gives CSALGGSGDYNEQFF.

This clonotype occurred a few times. This chain uses TRBV2 with TRBJ2-5; D is uncertain. CDR1 and CDR2 from the germline V gene are SNHLY and FYNNEI. CDR3 size: 14 residues. Trimming shortened V by 2 bases and J by 4 bases, and 11 bases separated the two germline ends. The CDR3 reads CASSEFVSGETQYF. Here the CDR3 DNA reads TGTGCCAGCAGTGAATTCGTGTCAGGAGAGACCCAGTACTTC.

The chain uses TRBV14 and TRBJ2-7, with D perhaps TRBD2 (5 bases). Germline V gene data show CDR1 as SGHDN and CDR2 as FVKESK. The germline V and J ends were trimmed by 5 bases and 9 bases, with 20 bases remaining between them. The length of the CDR3 is 14 residues. Here the CDR3 DNA reads TGTGCCAGCAGCTCCGGGATAGGGCGATTAGCGCAGTACTTC. As protein: CASSSGIGRLAQYF. Looking up the rest from reference TRBV14 and TRBJ2-7 gives the full variable domain: EAGVTQFPSHSVIEKGQTVTLRCDPISGHDNLYWYRRVMGKEIKFLLHFVKESKQDESGMPNNRFLAERTGGTYSTLKVQPAELEDSGVYFCASSSGIGRLAQYFGPGTRLTVT.

CDR3 sequence reads: CSARVPGRPYEQYF. CDR3 nucleotide sequence: TGCAGTGCTAGAGTGCCAGGCAGGCCCTACGAGCAGTACTTC. V is TRBV20-1 and J is TRBJ2-7; no clear D gene. Germline CDR1 is DFQATT and CDR2 is SNEGSKA (reference sequence). There are 14 residues in the CDR3. With 1 base removed from V and 2 bases from J, the gap between germline ends came to 12 bases.

The V gene is TRBV7-9, the J gene TRBJ2-6; D unresolved. The V end was cut by 2 bases, the J end by 1 base, with 12 bases between. Germline V gene sequence: CDR1 SEHNR, CDR2 FQNEAQ (reference sequence). The CDR3 covers 17 residues. The CDR3, as DNA: TGTGCCAGCAGCTTATTCGGGCAAGGATCTGGGGCCAACGTCCTGACTTTC. Translation: CASSLFGQGSGANVLTF.

CDR3 residues: CASSSRNIYEQYF. The CDR3 coding sequence is TGTGCCAGCAGCTCCAGGAACATCTACGAGCAGTACTTC. This chain joins TRBV7-2 and TRBJ2-7; D gene ambiguous. Germline-derived CDR1 and CDR2 are SGHTA and FQGNSA. Trimming shortened V by 4 bases and J by 3 bases, and 10 bases separated the two germline ends. The CDR3 spans 13 residues. Using reference TRBV7-2 and TRBJ2-7 for the parts outside the CDR3, the full variable domain is GAGVSQSPSNKVTEKGKDVELRCDPISGHTALYWYRQSLGQGLEFLIYFQGNSAPDKSGLPSDRFSAERTGGSVSTLTIQRTQQEDSAVYLCASSSRNIYEQYFGPGTRLTVT.